One and the same sample provided the 31 T cell receptor beta chains below, sequenced in a study of vaccination and CD4 T cells after COVID-19 (dated by TCRdb to the early 2020s). Library generation was performed with PCR. TCRdb names Illumina iSeq 100 as the instrument used. At the Johns Hopkins FTIC core, DNA from the cultured CD4+ T cells underwent TCR sequencing with the Oncomine TCR Beta short-read assay. TCRdb cleaned the public reads at Q25 with fastp, built clones with MiXCR and kept in-frame beta chains. Identical CDR3 protein sequences are pooled into one entry, listed with their most common genes and DNA. For this sample there are more than 15,000 distinct CDR3 sequences; under 55% appear just once. Roughly 6.3% of the sample rests with the top ten. Their cognate antigens are unknown. Taken with the paper, the label for treatment or condition translates to: roughly 11-day PBMC culture with coronavirus spike peptide pools or control peptides (ViraFEST assay).

This material consisted of CD4+ T cells from blood, cultured in vitro, taken before SARS-CoV-2 vaccination. These receptors originate from a human donor who had recovered from COVID-19.

The CDR3 loop is CASSRAGSSYNSPLHF. The CDR3 DNA follows: TGTGCCAGCAGTCGGGCAGGCAGCTCCTATAATTCACCCCTCCACTTT. The chain has TRBV2 and TRBJ1-6; D is unresolved. CDR1 and CDR2 (germline): SNHLY, FYNNEI. The CDR3 covers 16 residues. Trimming left V 5 bases short and J 0 bases short, with 11 bases between.

This clonotype came up a few times. The chain combines TRBV10-3 with TRBJ1-1; 7 bases align to TRBD1. Germline V CDR1 and CDR2: ENHRY, SYGVKD. V was pared by 3 bases and J by 7 bases, with 5 bases of the junction left unmatched. This CDR3 has 13 residues. Written as DNA, the CDR3 is TGTGCCATCAGTGAACGACAGGGCAGTGAAGCTTTCTTT. Translating it yields CAISERQGSEAFF.

This clonotype has only a few counts. The chain recombines TRBV12-3 or TRBV12-4 with TRBJ1-6; D gene uncertain. The CDR3 is 15 residues long. V lost 2 bases and J 3 bases, leaving 8 bases between the germline ends. Here the CDR3 reads CASSLTGDYNSPLHF. In DNA, the CDR3 is TGTGCCAGCAGTTTAACCGGGGACTATAATTCACCCCTCCACTTT.

A few counts support this clonotype. The chain couples TRBV7-2 to TRBJ2-7, with 9 nucleotides matching TRBD1. The germline CDR1 and CDR2 sequences are SGHTA and FQGNSA. V was pared by 4 bases and J by 4 bases, with 5 bases of the junction left unmatched. The CDR3 is made up of 14 amino acids. In DNA form, the CDR3 reads TGTGCCAGCAGCTGGCGGACAGGGGCTTACGAGCAGTACTTC. It yields the protein CASSWRTGAYEQYF.

This clonotype turned up a few times. The chain uses TRBV6-1 and TRBJ2-3, with D uncertain. Trimming shortened V by 6 bases and J by 1 base, and 8 bases separated the two germline ends. The CDR3 totals 13 residues. CDR1 and CDR2 from the germline V gene are MNHNS and SASEGT. Written as DNA, the CDR3 is TGTGCCAGCAGAGGTTCTGGCACAGATACGCAGTATTTT. It is translated as CASRGSGTDTQYF.

The chain joins TRBV11-2 to TRBJ2-7; D may be TRBD2 (5 bases). The germline CDR1 and CDR2 sequences are SGHAT and FQNNGV. The CDR3 is made up of 17 amino acids. Trimming cost V 5 bases and J 2 bases, with 22 bases left between them. CDR3 loop: CASSETTSGVLAYEQYF. DNA for the CDR3: TGTGCCAGCAGCGAAACGACATCCGGGGTCTTAGCCTACGAGCAGTACTTC.

This clonotype was found a few times. J is TRBJ1-5 and V is TRBV27; 8 nucleotides line up with TRBD1. The germline gives CDR1 MNHEY, CDR2 SMNVEV (reference sequence). The CDR3 spans 15 residues. V dropped 2 bases and J dropped 6; count of bases not matched to a gene: 6. The CDR3 DNA follows: TGTGCCAGCAGTTTAAAGCAGGGGGCGATTCAGCCCCAGCATTTT. Translation gives CASSLKQGAIQPQHF.

This clonotype was counted a few times. V gene TRBV19 combines with J gene TRBJ1-5; 8 bases fit TRBD1. This CDR3 has 15 residues. CDR1 is LNHDA and CDR2 is SQIVND in the germline V gene (reference sequence). The V segment lost 6 bases and the J segment 4 bases; nucleotides outside the gene matches: 8. The CDR3 sequence: CASRYTGGRNQPQHF. DNA of the CDR3: TGTGCCAGTAGGTATACAGGGGGGAGAAATCAGCCCCAGCATTTT.

This chain connects TRBV7-9 to TRBJ1-1, with D maybe TRBD1 (5 bases). The CDR3 covers 13 residues. Germline V gives CDR1 SEHNR, CDR2 FQNEAQ (reference sequence). Trimming removed 8 bases from V and 1 base from J, with 11 bases in between. CDR3 sequence reads: CASEKTGNTEAFF. CDR3 nucleotide sequence: TGTGCCAGCGAAAAAACAGGGAACACTGAAGCTTTCTTT.

The genes are TRBV6-1 and TRBJ2-1; 7 positions agree with TRBD1. The trim removed 6 bases at V and 4 bases at J, leaving 12 bases unmatched. Per germline, CDR1 MNHNS and CDR2 SASEGT. The length of the CDR3 is 16 residues. The CDR3 spells CASSEMLGQSYNEQFF. CDR3 DNA: TGTGCCAGCAGCGAAATGTTGGGACAGTCATACAATGAGCAGTTCTTC.

There are a few counts of this clonotype. CDR3 region: CASSDDRGGLYTEAFF. The CDR3 bases are TGTGCCAGCAGTGATGACAGGGGAGGGCTGTACACTGAAGCTTTCTTT. V gene TRBV6-1 combines with J gene TRBJ1-1, with 8 nucleotides matching TRBD1. The V segment lost 3 bases and the J segment 3 bases; nucleotides outside the gene matches: 9. CDR3 length: 16 amino acids. CDR1 and CDR2 from the germline V gene are MNHNS and SASEGT.

This clonotype was observed a handful of times. J is TRBJ1-1 and V is TRBV20-1; no firm D call. V was cut by 4 bases and J by 1 base, with 10 bases left in between. CDR1 DFQATT and CDR2 SNEGSKA come from the germline V gene (reference sequence). CDR3 size: 13 residues. CDR3 protein: CSAKIAGNTEAFF. The DNA for the CDR3 is TGCAGTGCTAAGATCGCGGGGAACACTGAAGCTTTCTTT.

The gene calls are TRBV6-2 or TRBV6-3 and TRBJ2-3; 14 bases line up with TRBD2. The CDR3 loop spans 16 amino acids. Germline values: CDR1 MNHEY, CDR2 SVGEGT. Trimming removed 6 bases from V and 4 bases from J; junction bases left unmatched: 6. CDR3 DNA: TGTGCCAGCAGACGACTAGCGGGAGGGCCATCAGATACGCAGTATTTT. It is translated as CASRRLAGGPSDTQYF.

The chain is built from TRBV28 and TRBJ1-5, with unresolved D. Germline assignment: CDR1 MDHEN and CDR2 SYDVKM. V lost 1 base and J 4 bases, leaving 5 bases between the germline ends. CDR3 length equals 13 residues. The CDR3, as DNA: TGTGCCAGCAGTTTATCCGGGAATCAGCCCCAGCATTTT. Its translation is CASSLSGNQPQHF.

The rearrangement uses TRBV7-2 and TRBJ1-5, with TRBD1 as a possible D gene (6 bases). Looked up from germline, CDR1 is SGHTA and CDR2 is FQGNSA. CDR3 size: 14 residues. V lost 8 bases to trimming and J lost 4 bases, with 15 bases between them. CDR3 sequence reads: CASGPNRENQPQHF. The DNA for the CDR3 is TGTGCCAGCGGACCGAACAGGGAGAATCAGCCCCAGCATTTT.

The V gene is TRBV7-9, the J gene TRBJ1-5; maybe TRBD1 (6 bases). Germline V gives CDR1 SEHNR, CDR2 FQNEAQ (reference sequence). This CDR3 spans 16 amino acids. Trimming took off 4 bases at V and 4 bases at J, with 17 bases between the two ends. This CDR3 is CASSSEGGTLNQPQHF. As DNA, the CDR3 is TGTGCCAGCAGCTCCGAGGGGGGGACCTTAAATCAGCCCCAGCATTTT.

The chain recombines TRBV7-6 with TRBJ2-3; D is unresolved. Looked up from germline, CDR1 is SGHVS and CDR2 is FNYEAQ. The V gene lost 5 bases and the J gene lost 0 bases, with 6 bases spanning the gap. This CDR3 spans 13 amino acids. CDR3 coding DNA: TGTGCCAGCAGCGGAATGAGCACAGATACGCAGTATTTT. This sequence encodes CASSGMSTDTQYF.

The chain recombines TRBV6-1 with TRBJ1-5; D ambiguous. Germline values: CDR1 MNHNS, CDR2 SASEGT. V was shortened by 4 bases and J by 3 bases, with 10 bases between the two germline ends. CDR3 length: 14 amino acids. The CDR3 spells CASSAHSSNQPQHF. The CDR3 DNA reads TGTGCCAGCAGTGCCCACAGTTCCAATCAGCCCCAGCATTTT.

V usage is TRBV5-4 and J usage is TRBJ2-7; TRBD1 aligns across 7 bases. The germline V gene encodes CDR1 SGHNT and CDR2 YYREEE (reference sequence). The CDR3 spans 14 residues. The V gene end was trimmed by 2 bases and the J gene end by 7 bases; junction bases not matched to a gene: 9. The CDR3 bases are TGTGCCAGCAGCTTCGGGACAGCCCCGGAGGAGCAGTACTTC. This codes for CASSFGTAPEEQYF. The full variable domain, with the rest looked up from reference TRBV5-4 and TRBJ2-7, is ETGVTQSPTHLIKTRGQQVTLRCSSQSGHNTVSWYQQALGQGPQFIFQYYREEENGRGNFPPRFSGLQFPNYSSELNVNALELDDSALYLCASSFGTAPEEQYFGPGTRLTVT.

J is TRBJ2-7 and V is TRBV24-1; 12 bases are a match to TRBD2. Germline CDR1 reads KGHDR; CDR2 reads SFDVKD. The CDR3 has 17 residues. The V gene end was trimmed by 7 bases and the J gene end by 5 bases; junction bases not matched to a gene: 14. The CDR3 sequence: CATRGSSGRVSRHEQYF. The CDR3 nucleotides are TGTGCCACCAGGGGGTCTAGCGGGAGGGTTTCCCGCCACGAGCAGTACTTC.

The chain uses TRBV18 and TRBJ2-7; unclear D gene. The CDR3 extends over 11 amino acids. CDR1 and CDR2 from the germline V gene are KGHSH and LQKENI. The V gene lost 6 bases and the J gene lost 4 bases, with 7 bases spanning the gap. CDR3: CASSSEYEQYF. Here the CDR3 DNA reads TGTGCCAGCTCCTCGGAATACGAGCAGTACTTC.

This clonotype was picked up a small number of times. This chain uses TRBV19 with TRBJ1-1; D remains ambiguous. Germline lookup yields CDR1 LNHDA and CDR2 SQIVND (reference sequence). The CDR3 sequence is 11 residues long. Trimming stripped 5 bases from V and 3 bases from J, with 4 bases between. The CDR3 here is CASSQHTEAFF. CDR3 in DNA: TGTGCCAGTAGTCAGCACACTGAAGCTTTCTTT.

There are a few counts of this clonotype. The CDR3 DNA is TGTGCCAGCAGCCTTGGGACAGGCCTAACGGGGGGCTATGGCTACACCTTC. As protein: CASSLGTGLTGGYGYTF. The chain combines TRBV7-2 with TRBJ1-2; 8 bases map to TRBD1. Looked up from germline, CDR1 is SGHTA and CDR2 is FQGNSA. This CDR3 has 17 amino acids. V was pared by 5 bases and J by 4 bases, with 15 bases of the junction left unmatched.

The chain carries TRBV7-2 and TRBJ2-3; 9 bases are shared with TRBD2. This CDR3 has 15 amino acids. The germline V gene encodes CDR1 SGHTA and CDR2 FQGNSA. Unmatched junction bases numbered 4, after V lost 1 base and J lost 5 bases. The CDR3 DNA reads TGTGCCAGCAGCTTAGGCGGGGGGGCCGTAGATACGCAGTATTTT. This translates into CASSLGGGAVDTQYF.

The chain has TRBV18 and TRBJ2-1; the match to TRBD2 covers 11 bases. The V gene's germline CDR1 is KGHSH and CDR2 LQKENI. V lost 2 bases to trimming and J lost 9 bases; unmatched junction nucleotides: 12. CDR3 size: 17 residues. In DNA form, the CDR3 reads TGTGCCAGCTCACCATTCGCCCCACTAGCGGGAGTTGGTGAGCAGTTCTTC. This gives the protein CASSPFAPLAGVGEQFF.

Relative to its sample, this clonotype is medium-sized. The V and J genes are TRBV21-1 and TRBJ1-1; TRBD1, the table's D call, lacks a check against the DNA. TRBV21-1 is given as a pseudogene. The CDR3 loop spans 13 amino acids. CDR3 sequence reads: CASSKGRGDEAFF. The DNA for the CDR3 is TGTGCCAGCAGCAAAGGGAGGGGGGATGAAGCTTTCTTT.

This clonotype appeared a single time. The rearrangement joins TRBV4-3 to TRBJ1-6; D remains unclear. The V end lost 1 base, the J end lost 0 bases, and 16 bases lay between the germline ends. The CDR3 extends over 19 amino acids. The V gene's germline CDR1 is LGHNA and CDR2 YSLEER. The CDR3 here is CASSQVAALRSSYNSPLHF. In nucleotides, the CDR3 is TGCGCCAGCAGCCAAGTGGCAGCCCTTAGGAGCTCCTATAATTCACCCCTCCACTTT.

The rearrangement uses TRBV6-2 or TRBV6-3 and TRBJ1-3, with a possible D match to TRBD1 (5 bases). Per germline, CDR1 MNHEY and CDR2 SVGEGT. The CDR3 has 16 residues. Trimming removed 2 bases at V and 8 bases at J, with 19 bases between. The CDR3 reads CASSYQPPGGLDTIYF. CDR3 bases: TGTGCCAGCAGTTACCAACCCCCCGGGGGTCTGGACACCATATATTTT.

This chain links TRBV11-2 with TRBJ2-7; no definite D call. This CDR3 is built from 14 residues. The germline gives CDR1 SGHAT, CDR2 FQNNGV. The V end lost 2 bases, the J end lost 2 bases, and 10 bases lay between the germline ends. The CDR3 is CASSLKGRTYEQYF. In DNA form, the CDR3 reads TGTGCCAGCAGCTTAAAGGGCCGTACCTACGAGCAGTACTTC. Supplemented by reference TRBV11-2 and TRBJ2-7, the full variable domain reads EAGVAQSPRYKIIEKRQSVAFWCNPISGHATLYWYQQILGQGPKLLIQFQNNGVVDDSQLPKDRFSAERLKGVDSTLKIQPAKLEDSAVYLCASSLKGRTYEQYFGPGTRLTVT.

The genes are TRBV6-2 or TRBV6-3 and TRBJ1-2; D remains unclear. Trimming took 4 bases from V and 1 from J, leaving 16 bases between them. Germline values: CDR1 MNHEY, CDR2 SVGEGT. This CDR3 has 16 amino acids. CDR3 residues: CASSWPGRNFNYGYTF. The CDR3 DNA reads TGTGCCAGCAGTTGGCCGGGAAGAAACTTTAACTATGGCTACACCTTC.

This clonotype was seen only once. The V gene is TRBV7-2, the J gene TRBJ2-7; 8 positions match TRBD1. J gave up 3 bases and V 5 bases, and 6 bases lay outside the gene matches. Germline CDR1 and CDR2: SGHTA and FQGNSA. The CDR3 is 14 amino acids. CDR3 nucleotide sequence: TGTGCCAGCAGCCGTGGACAGGGAAACTACGAGCAGTACTTC. It is translated as CASSRGQGNYEQYF.